A selection of T cell receptor beta chains follows, all from one sample in a study of blood T cell repertoires in COVID-19. Profiled with immunoSEQ multiplex PCR; TCRdb holds only in-frame clones, not every one. The sample shows 50,000 to 75,000 clones, approximately 95% of them seen only once. The sample taken for sequencing was peripheral blood. The source is a man aged 65-85 years with active COVID-19. The CDR3 runs from the conserved cysteine through the conserved F or W. Fields, in order: V gene, J gene, CDR3 protein.

>TRBV18|TRBJ1-1
CASSPLGARGTEAFF
>TRBV5-6|TRBJ1-5
CASRSGTGNQPQHF
>TRBV14|TRBJ2-5
CASSQVTGAWKTQYF
>TRBV14|TRBJ2-3
CASSRGGGPPYSTDTQYF
>TRBV2|TRBJ2-1
CASSERTGTYNEQFF
>TRBV3-1/TRBV3-2|TRBJ1-4
CASSHDMGRNEKLFF
>TRBV5-4|TRBJ2-2
CASSLDRATGELFF
>TRBV27|TRBJ2-5
CASSQGQGFSRETQYF
>TRBV5-1|TRBJ2-1
CASSEEGGPGQFF
>TRBV7-2|TRBJ2-2
CASSLSGANTGELFF
>TRBV6-1|TRBJ2-3
CASSETVTQYF
>TRBV3-1/TRBV3-2|TRBJ2-1
CASVSGDGGAYEQFF
>TRBV6-5|TRBJ2-7
CASRASSYEQYF
>TRBV6-5|TRBJ2-3
CASSRGLADTQYF
>TRBV3-1/TRBV3-2|TRBJ1-1
CASSQGTGPTEAFF
>TRBV6-5|TRBJ2-5
CASSFRAQETQYF
>TRBV6-1|TRBJ1-5
CASSEGGGEQPQHF
>TRBV5-1|TRBJ1-1
CASVRGGTGGKDTEAFF
>TRBV7-2|TRBJ2-2
CASSYLAGGNTGELFF
>TRBV3-1/TRBV3-2|TRBJ2-1
CASSQVGAGGLPSGEQFF
>TRBV10-3|TRBJ1-5
CAIRGTGDDQPQHF
>TRBV9|TRBJ1-2
CASSVGVGTAYGYTF
>TRBV20-1|TRBJ2-3
CSASPAGSSTDTQYF
>TRBV25-1|TRBJ2-3
CASSELQRGGSTDTQYF
>TRBV9|TRBJ2-5
CASSLSGGREETQYF
>TRBV10-3|TRBJ2-3
CAISGDTGTGEFTDTQYF
>TRBV7-3|TRBJ2-7
CASSLRPLPRPDIYSYEQYF